This is a list of T cell receptor beta chains from one sample in a study of blood T cell repertoires in COVID-19. Generated by immunoSEQ multiplex PCR, the TCRdb table keeps only in-frame clones and is missing some. The top ten hold 7.7% of the sample, which has more than 90,000 clones, roughly 87% seen once. The specimen sequenced was peripheral blood. These receptors all come from a human donor in a cohort sampled during active COVID-19. Both conserved end residues are part of each CDR3. Each record gives: D gene, V gene, J gene, clone size, CDR3 protein, CDR3 DNA. The D gene is left open where the match is weak. Not every row has a clone size; where given, it reads once, few, many or a size class.

>-|TRBV12-3/TRBV12-4|TRBJ2-1|-
CASSLGAFGEQFF
TGTGCCAGCAGTTTGGGGGCCTTCGGTGAGCAGTTCTTC
>-|TRBV7-9|TRBJ2-3|-
CAIPRSTDTQYF
TGTGCCATTCCCCGGTCCACAGATACGCAGTATTTT
>-|TRBV7-8|TRBJ2-7|-
CASILGGRESSYEQYF
TGTGCCAGCATCCTAGGGGGGCGGGAGAGCTCCTACGAGCAGTACTTC
>TRBD1|TRBV11-2|TRBJ1-3|-
CASSSGQGRANTIYF
TGTGCCAGCAGCTCAGGACAGGGGCGCGCCAACACCATATATTTT
>TRBD2|TRBV7-7|TRBJ2-5|-
CASSLGLAGKETQYF
TGTGCTAGCAGCTTAGGCCTAGCGGGGAAAGAGACCCAGTACTTC
>TRBD2|TRBV5-6|TRBJ2-4|-
CASSLGPAGKNIQYF
TGTGCCAGCAGCTTGGGCCCAGCGGGGAAAAACATTCAGTACTTC
>TRBD1|TRBV4-1|TRBJ2-5|-
CASRPGRGTGQETQYF
TGCGCCAGCCGACCCGGTCGCGGGACAGGCCAAGAGACCCAGTACTTC
>-|TRBV28|TRBJ1-2|-
CASSPGGYGYTF
TGTGCCAGCAGTCCAGGAGGGTATGGCTACACCTTC
>TRBD2|TRBV3-1/TRBV3-2|TRBJ2-5|-
CASSLLREGSRETQYF
TGTGCCAGCAGCCTACTTCGGGAGGGGTCAAGAGAGACCCAGTACTTC
>TRBD1|TRBV6-5|TRBJ1-2|once
CASSNPGQGNGYTF
TGTGCCAGCAGTAATCCGGGACAGGGGAATGGCTACACCTTC
>TRBD2|TRBV6-1|TRBJ2-1|-
CASSEGGLAGPSYNEQFF
TGTGCCAGCAGTGAGGGGGGACTAGCGGGACCTTCCTACAATGAGCAGTTCTTC
>-|TRBV18|TRBJ2-7|-
CASSPLQGDYEQYF
TGTGCCAGCTCACCATTACAGGGTGACTACGAGCAGTACTTC
>-|TRBV10-3|TRBJ1-3|-
CAISEPRAGNTIYF
TGTGCCATCAGTGAACCCAGGGCTGGAAACACCATATATTTT
>TRBD1|TRBV19|TRBJ1-1|-
CASKEDRAYTEAFF
TGTGCCAGTAAGGAAGACAGGGCATATACTGAAGCTTTCTTT
>-|TRBV12-3/TRBV12-4|TRBJ2-1|-
CASSLGPYNEQFF
TGTGCCAGCAGTTTGGGGCCCTACAATGAGCAGTTCTTC
>-|TRBV14|TRBJ2-7|-
CASSFRLRDSKPEQYF
TGTGCCAGCAGCTTTCGTCTCCGAGACAGCAAGCCCGAGCAGTACTTC
>-|TRBV11-2|TRBJ1-6|-
CASSLVRSPRAVGSPLHF
TGTGCCAGCAGCTTAGTCCGGTCGCCCCGCGCGGTCGGCTCACCCCTCCACTTT
>-|TRBV5-4|TRBJ1-6|-
CASSADMSSYNSPLHF
TGTGCCAGCAGCGCGGACATGAGCTCCTATAATTCACCCCTCCACTTT
>-|TRBV28|TRBJ1-5|-
CASIPRSNQPQHF
TGTGCCAGCATTCCGAGAAGCAATCAGCCCCAGCATTTT
>TRBD1|TRBV5-1|TRBJ1-1|-
CASSLEDRADTEAFF
TGCGCCAGCAGCTTGGAGGACAGGGCGGACACTGAAGCTTTCTTT
>-|TRBV28|TRBJ2-3|once
CATSSSPDTQYF
TGTGCCACCTCTAGCAGCCCAGATACGCAGTATTTT
>-|TRBV19|TRBJ2-7|-
CASSIGQNSYEQYF
TGTGCCAGTAGTATCGGACAGAACTCCTACGAGCAGTACTTC
>TRBD2|TRBV7-2|TRBJ2-3|-
CASSLRLAGARTDTQYF
TGTGCCAGCAGCTTGAGACTAGCGGGAGCCCGCACAGATACGCAGTATTTT
>TRBD2|TRBV3-1/TRBV3-2|TRBJ2-3|-
CASSQAVPYSGKSDTQYF
TGTGCCAGCAGCCAGGCCGTACCATATAGCGGGAAGTCAGATACGCAGTATTTT
>TRBD1|TRBV5-4|TRBJ2-2|-
CASSLAGTGMNTGELFF
TGTGCCAGCAGCTTGGCCGGGACAGGGATGAACACCGGGGAGCTGTTTTTT
>TRBD1|TRBV5-6|TRBJ1-4|-
CASSKTGISEKLFF
TGTGCCAGCAGCAAGACAGGGATAAGTGAAAAACTGTTTTTT
>-|TRBV5-1|TRBJ1-4|-
CASSWGQGENEKLFF
TGCGCCAGCAGCTGGGGACAAGGCGAAAATGAAAAACTGTTTTTT
>-|TRBV19|TRBJ1-1|once
CASSFHSNTEAFF
TGTGCCAGTAGTTTCCACTCGAACACTGAAGCTTTCTTT
>TRBD2|TRBV15|TRBJ2-3|-
CATSRGSGRPPDTQYF
TGTGCCACCAGCAGGGGGAGCGGGAGACCACCAGATACGCAGTATTTT